The following is a T cell receptor (beta chain) sequence with its context. Produced via immunoSEQ multiplex PCR; TCRdb's table is partial and in-frame only. Found here are about 22,000 clones, 70% to 90% of them singletons; the top ten hold about 23%. The source of the sample is a study of OX40 agonist ivuxolimab in advanced cancers. Overall study context: Hepatocellular carcinoma, melanoma, renal cell or head and neck cancer was diagnosed in the dose-escalation patients. Patients with prior anti-PD-1, anti-PD-L1 or anti-CTLA-4 therapy were eligible; less than 50% had some. Partial responses were achieved by three patients, of whom one had hepatocellular carcinoma and two had cutaneous melanoma.

Autoimmune disease history or systemic immunosuppression disqualified patients. This specimen was CD4+ or CD8+ T cells sorted from blood, taken in a trial of the OX40 agonist ivuxolimab. This sequence originates from an adult with an advanced solid tumor such as melanoma, head and neck, liver or kidney cancer.

CDR3 in amino acids: CASSFSLLAGEYEQYF. For the CDR3, the DNA is TGTGCCAGCAGCTTCTCACTACTAGCGGGGGAGTACGAGCAGTACTTC. This chain uses TRBV11-2 with TRBJ2-7; 11 bases are a match to TRBD2. Trimming took 3 bases from V and 4 from J; bases not matched to a gene: 8. CDR1 is SGHAT and CDR2 is FQNNGV in the germline V gene. The CDR3 has 16 residues. Combining the CDR3 with reference TRBV11-2 and TRBJ2-7 gives the whole variable domain EAGVAQSPRYKIIEKRQSVAFWCNPISGHATLYWYQQILGQGPKLLIQFQNNGVVDDSQLPKDRFSAERLKGVDSTLKIQPAKLEDSAVYLCASSFSLLAGEYEQYFGPGTRLTVT.